The clone carrying this TCR beta chain has only a few counts. Its cognate antigen is unknown. This entry comes from a study of blood T cells in healthy people across ages. The study's findings and limits: Shifts in expanded clonotypes may have been confounded by donor CMV status, which was unknown.

This CDR3 has 18 amino acids. CDR1 and CDR2 from the germline V gene are DFQATT and SNEGSKA (reference sequence). Trimming removed 4 bases from V and 0 bases from J; junction bases left unmatched: 13. It was with a sample-barcoded 5' primer and a J-beta primer mix that a second PCR of about 6 to 12 cycles was run. All samples yielded 3 million or more CDR3-containing paired-end reads. TCRdb reprocessed the 5' RACE reads via MiXCR and lists one record per CDR3 protein. The sample comprises about 640,000 distinct CDR3 sequences, roughly 50% of which are singletons, and roughly 34% rests with the top ten.

The chain uses TRBV20-1 and TRBJ2-1; TRBD2 agrees at 9 bases. This clonotype was sampled from a man in his sixties in good health. Sequences were obtained from blood. Here the CDR3 reads CSATRGLAFPSSYNEQFF. CDR3 nucleotides: TGCAGTGCTACTCGCGGACTAGCGTTCCCCAGCTCCTACAATGAGCAGTTCTTC.